This T cell receptor beta chain was sequenced during a study of blood T cell repertoires in COVID-19. Overall study context: Both acute and convalescent COVID-19 samples were obtained from the United States, Italy and Spain.

Original processing methods: Amplifying reference gene primers gave estimates of nucleated cell counts. Produced via immunoSEQ multiplex PCR; TCRdb's table is partial and in-frame only. The V and J calls and clone size were taken over from that table, and D and trimming were inferred from the DNA. The table records 150,000 to 200,000 clones, 82% of them present only once. Germline loops: CDR1 SGHRS, CDR2 YFSETQ. This CDR3 has 15 residues. V lost 1 base and J 4 bases, leaving 14 bases between the germline ends. The chain has TRBV5-1 and TRBJ1-1, with a weak D call TRBD1 (5 bases). The source material was peripheral blood. The TCR originated in a woman between 65 and 79 years old with acute or convalescent COVID-19. The DNA for the CDR3 is TGCGCCAGCAGCTTGTTGGCAGGGAGGGGCACTGAAGCTTTCTTT. Protein product: CASSLLAGRGTEAFF.